The 2 T cell receptor beta chains given below trace back to one sample, sequenced in a study of response to subunit inactivated influenza vaccine. TCRdb redid the calling of the RT-PCR reads with MiXCR, one entry per CDR3 protein. This table has some 800,000 distinct CDR3 sequences, 21% appearing once. The sequencing used PBMCs from blood, collected around 5 days after vaccination. All receptors come from a man over 45 who received an inactivated influenza vaccine.

The gene calls are TRBV9 and TRBJ2-7; 14 bases line up with TRBD2. The CDR3 totals 17 residues. Germline CDR1 reads SGDLS; CDR2 reads YYNGEE. Trimming at V came to 4 bases and at J to 2 bases, leaving 8 bases not matched to a gene. The DNA for the CDR3 is TGTGCCAGCAGCCCGGGGACTAGCGGGAGCCATGCCTACGAGCAGTACTTC. Its protein product is CASSPGTSGSHAYEQYF.

This sequence joins TRBV10-3 and TRBJ2-5; maybe TRBD1 (5 bases). Germline V gene lookup returns CDR1 ENHRY and CDR2 SYGVKD. V was clipped by 7 bases and J by 2 bases, with 11 bases between them. This CDR3 contains 13 residues. The CDR3 sequence: CAIKVQGQETQYF. CDR3 coding DNA: TGTGCCATCAAGGTCCAGGGTCAAGAGACCCAGTACTTC.